Given below is one T cell receptor beta chain in context. There is no known antigen for this receptor. No per-base quality is available; no much larger clone lies one base away. The sample belongs to a study of PD-L1 blockade in urothelial cancer (TCRdb year 2017). About the study as a whole: Therapy was started in the mid-2010s for all patients, and atezolizumab 1,200 mg was administered intravenously every 3 weeks. About 90% of the roughly 29 patients were identified as males with urothelial cancer of bladder origin, and a prior smoking history was reported by 18 of 29 patients. Patients had an ECOG performance status of 0 or 1 and had received between 0 and 3 prior chemotherapy regimens. Blood samples were analyzed at 3 weeks after treatment start (second dose) and at 6 weeks after treatment start. Blood samples gave median yields of around 140,000 T cells and 82,636 unique TCRs, along with a median clonality of about 0.084. Somatic, immune and clinical correlates of response to PD-L1 blockade with atezolizumab in urothelial cancer were the focus of an exploratory multi-omic analysis. Pretreatment tumor samples, along with matched peripheral blood collected serially before and after atezolizumab treatment, underwent TCR sequencing. Durable clinical benefit was defined as progression-free survival longer than 6 months, and TCR features were also tested against progression-free and overall survival. Whole exome sequencing and RNA sequencing of pretreatment tumors were performed alongside TCR sequencing in the same patients. Durable clinical benefit was achieved by nine patients but not by the remaining 20. Twenty-nine patients had pretreatment blood TCR-seq, some 24 had at least one posttreatment blood collection, and some 24 had tumor TCR-seq. The paper's findings and limits, for the study overall: A pretreatment peripheral blood TCR clonality below the median was linked to improved progression-free and overall survival. Among patients with durable benefit, tumor-associated TCR clones showed greater expansion in peripheral blood 3 weeks after treatment started (n = 22, p = 0.022). Because of the small sample size (n of about 30) and the many exploratory analyses performed, the results are intended to be regarded as hypothesis-generating.

Inclusive of the bounding cysteine and phenylalanine, the CDR3 is 13 residues long. The read is trimmed to its CDR3 DNA, 39 bases read in frame from base 1. The germline V gene encodes CDR1 SNHLY and CDR2 FYNNEI. V loses 6 bases of germline sequence and J loses 2 bases, and the interval between the two ends is 8 bases. Synthetic TCR analog templates were spiked into each PCR to estimate absolute template abundance from read counts. The immunoSEQ assay was used to amplify TCRbeta CDR3 regions from genomic DNA with bias-controlled V and J gene primers. Sequencing of rearranged TCRbeta segments was done at approximately 20X coverage. Turning to the authors' computational methods: Clustering was used to correct sequencing errors, and CDR3s were annotated against IMGT so that V, D and J genes could be assigned. Out-of-frame and stop-codon sequences were excluded, and only productive TCRbeta rearrangements were used in downstream analyses. Clonality was computed as one minus Shannon entropy normalized by the log of the number of unique productive sequences. Fisher's exact test with Benjamini-Hochberg correction, at a threshold of adjusted p below 0.01, was used to find clones that differed between time points or between blood and tumor. The clones in this table, taken by TCRdb from immuneACCESS, are in-frame only. Not every clone is retained; where verified, under half of the shortfall comes from an unresolved V gene, and the cause of the rest is unknown. The DNA was the basis for D and trimming; V, J and clone size are from that table. Across this sample there are roughly 62,000 clones, with about four fifths seen only once. Approximately 4% of the sample goes to the ten largest clones.

The cohort comprised fewer than 35 patients with locally advanced or metastatic urothelial carcinoma treated at Memorial Sloan Kettering on a trial protocol. Peripheral blood mononuclear cells were collected pretreatment and during treatment, with between 1 and 8 total time points obtained per patient. The Qiagen DNeasy Blood extraction kit was used to purify genomic DNA from total PBMCs and tumor samples. Collected pretreatment and during treatment, PBMCs were isolated and stored as previously described. The TCR originated in a man between 65 and 79 years old with urothelial cancer. Here the chain combines TRBV2 and TRBJ2-1; the D gene cannot be resolved reliably. The input for sequencing was PBMCs, taken around atezolizumab (anti-PD-L1) treatment. The nucleotides are TGTGCCAGCAGACCGACTCCCTACAATGAGCAGTTCTTC. It codes for CASRPTPYNEQFF.